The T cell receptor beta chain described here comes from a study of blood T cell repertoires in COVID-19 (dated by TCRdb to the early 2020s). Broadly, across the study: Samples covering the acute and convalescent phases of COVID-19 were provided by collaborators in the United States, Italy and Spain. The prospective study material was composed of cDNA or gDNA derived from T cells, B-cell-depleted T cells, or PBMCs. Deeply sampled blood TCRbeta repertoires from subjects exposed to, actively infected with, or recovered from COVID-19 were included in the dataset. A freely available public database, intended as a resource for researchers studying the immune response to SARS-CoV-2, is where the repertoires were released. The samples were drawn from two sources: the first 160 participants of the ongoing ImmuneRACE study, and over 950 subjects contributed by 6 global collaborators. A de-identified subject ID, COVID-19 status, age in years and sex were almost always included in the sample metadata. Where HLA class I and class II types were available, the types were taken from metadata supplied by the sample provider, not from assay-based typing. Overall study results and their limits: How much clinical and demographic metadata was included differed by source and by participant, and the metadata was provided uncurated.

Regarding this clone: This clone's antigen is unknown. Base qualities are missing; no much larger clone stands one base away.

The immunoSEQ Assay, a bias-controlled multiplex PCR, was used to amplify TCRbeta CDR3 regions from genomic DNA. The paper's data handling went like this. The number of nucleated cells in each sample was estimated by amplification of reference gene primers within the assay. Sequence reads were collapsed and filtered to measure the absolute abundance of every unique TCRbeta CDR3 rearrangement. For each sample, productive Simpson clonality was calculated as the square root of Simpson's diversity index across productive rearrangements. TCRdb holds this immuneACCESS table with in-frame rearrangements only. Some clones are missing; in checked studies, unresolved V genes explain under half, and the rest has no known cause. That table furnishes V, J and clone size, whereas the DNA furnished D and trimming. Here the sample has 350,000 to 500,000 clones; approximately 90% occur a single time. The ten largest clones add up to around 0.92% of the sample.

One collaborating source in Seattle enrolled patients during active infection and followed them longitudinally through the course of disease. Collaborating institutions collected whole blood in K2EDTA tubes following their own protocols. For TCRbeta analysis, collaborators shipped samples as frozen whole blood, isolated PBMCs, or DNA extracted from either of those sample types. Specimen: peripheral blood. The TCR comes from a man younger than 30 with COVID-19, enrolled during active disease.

In nucleotide form, the sequence is TGTGCTAGTGGTTTGACCCGACAGGTTTTCACAGATACGCAGTATTTT. This translates into CASGLTRQVFTDTQYF. The rearrangement joined TRBV12-5 to TRBJ2-3; the D segment could be TRBD1, given 6 matching bases. Measured from the cysteine to the phenylalanine, the CDR3 is 16 residues long. Only the CDR3 DNA stays, 48 bases, in frame from base 1. CDR1 and CDR2 are read off the germline V gene as LGHNT and FRNRAP. The V and J ends are trimmed by 2 bases and 2 bases, leaving 14 bases between them.